This T cell receptor beta chain was found in a study of human T cells and chemical hapten exposure. Background on the study: Weekly administration of diphenylcyclopropenone to the scalp of patients continued throughout the approximately 23-week study. Study observations and caveats: Donors had alopecia, so their immune response may differ from healthy people's. A positive correlation with patch test score was shown by PT1 expanded TCR counts.

Sample time point: patch test 2, 6 weeks after DPC sensitization. The treatment: therapeutic diphenylcyclopropenone sensitization with weekly scalp DPC. In this sample, this clonotype turned up a few times. The antigen remains unidentified. Original processing methods: From around 25,000 to 690,000 TCRs were found per sample, with a median of about 96,000. Via MiXCR, TCRdb re-called the RACE reads, giving one row per CDR3 protein. The V and J calls and clone size are TCRdb's, not the authors'. This sample has approximately 96,000 distinct CDR3 sequences, with 9.3% found just once. The CDR3 consists of 15 residues. Germline V CDR1 and CDR2: LGHDT, YNNKEL (reference sequence). Trimming stripped 4 bases from V and 3 bases from J, with 13 bases between.

The chain combines TRBV3-1 with TRBJ2-4; D possibly corresponds to TRBD1 (6 bases). This clonotype originated in a woman aged 40-49 years with alopecia areata. Some clones in this sample may be carry-over from other donors' samples. Material: whole blood, obtained in connection with sensitization to the hapten diphenylcyclopropenone (DPC). The CDR3 reads CASSPRSGVKNIQYF. DNA of the CDR3: TGTGCCAGCAGCCCCCGTTCAGGGGTCAAAAACATTCAGTACTTC.